A single sample is the source of the 19 T cell receptor beta chains below, sequenced in a study of OX40 agonist ivuxolimab in advanced cancers. Libraries were prepared by immunoSEQ multiplex PCR; TCRdb keeps only in-frame clonotypes and omits some of them. Of 60,000 to 85,000 clones detected, about nine tenths appear once; the ten largest clones hold 6.5% to 9.5%. Sequencing used CD4+ or CD8+ T cells sorted from blood, obtained in a trial of the OX40 agonist ivuxolimab. Source of these receptors: an adult with an advanced solid tumor such as melanoma, head and neck, liver or kidney cancer.

The chain recombines TRBV6-1 with TRBJ1-2; D is ambiguous. The CDR3 has 15 amino acids. Trimming removed 0 bases from V and 4 bases from J, with 12 bases in between. CDR1 and CDR2 (germline): MNHNS, SASEGT. Here the CDR3 reads CASSEAVETVYGYTF. The CDR3 region has the DNA TGTGCCAGCAGTGAAGCGGTAGAAACAGTCTATGGCTACACCTTC.

The chain joins TRBV7-8 to TRBJ2-7, with 8 bases that match TRBD1. CDR3 length equals 13 residues. Germline values: CDR1 SGHVS, CDR2 FQNEAQ. V gave up 6 bases and J gave up 3 bases; unmatched junction bases: 4. The CDR3 nucleotides are TGTGCCAGCAGTCCTACAGGGGGCTACGAGCAGTACTTC. It codes for CASSPTGGYEQYF.

Worth noting for this clone: Other DNA sequences in this specimen translate into the identical CDR3. The J gene is TRBJ2-2, the V gene TRBV9; D gene unclear. The CDR3 runs to 12 residues. The V and J ends lost 0 bases and 7 bases respectively, with 4 bases between them. Per germline, CDR1 SGDLS and CDR2 YYNGEE. CDR3: CASSVASGELFF. CDR3 sequence (DNA): TGTGCCAGCAGCGTAGCCAGCGGGGAGCTGTTTTTT.

The gene calls are TRBV4-3 and TRBJ2-2; D is unclear. Deletions cut 3 bases from V and 7 bases from J, with 9 bases between. The CDR3 extends over 13 amino acids. Germline CDR1 LGHNA, CDR2 YSLEER. The CDR3 DNA is TGCGCCAGCAGCCAGGTCTGGGTCGGGGAGCTGTTTTTT. This gives the protein CASSQVWVGELFF.

Here the CDR3 DNA reads TGTGCCAGCAGCTTAGGGTCTGCTTACGGCTACACCTTC. This gives the protein CASSLGSAYGYTF. This chain links TRBV13 with TRBJ1-2; D call uncertain. CDR3 length: 13 residues. Germline V gene lookup returns CDR1 PRHDT and CDR2 FYEKMQ (reference sequence). The V gene lost 0 bases and the J gene lost 8 bases, with 10 bases spanning the gap.

The CDR3 nucleotides read TGCGCCTCCCGGGACATCATGAACACTGAAGCTTTCTTT. Translation: CASRDIMNTEAFF. The chain couples TRBV5-1 to TRBJ1-1; tentatively, D is TRBD1 (6 bases). Germline loops: CDR1 SGHRS, CDR2 YFSETQ. Trimming cost V 10 bases and J 0 bases, with 13 bases left between them. This CDR3 has 13 amino acids.

This clone occurred once. This sequence joins TRBV7-9 and TRBJ2-7, with 8 bases matching TRBD1. The CDR3 is 15 residues long. The germline gives CDR1 SEHNR, CDR2 FQNEAQ (reference sequence). V lost 5 bases and J lost 2; bases outside the gene matches: 8. CDR3 nucleotide sequence: TGTGCCAGCAGCCCCCGGACAGGGCCCCCCTACGAGCAGTACTTC. Translated, it gives CASSPRTGPPYEQYF.

This chain links TRBV27 with TRBJ2-7; tentatively, D is TRBD2 (5 bases). This CDR3 is built from 14 residues. The ends were cut back, 8 bases at V and 7 bases at J, with 21 bases in the middle. Per the germline V gene, CDR1 is MNHEY and CDR2 is SMNVEV (reference sequence). In nucleotides, the CDR3 is TGTGCCAGCCGTCGGTCGGGGTCGGGGTGGGAGCAGTACTTC. Its protein is CASRRSGSGWEQYF.

J is TRBJ2-1 and V is TRBV7-9; TRBD1 or TRBD2 may be the D gene (5 bases each). The CDR3 covers 16 residues. V was trimmed by 0 bases and J by 0 bases, leaving 9 bases between them. Germline V gene data show CDR1 as SEHNR and CDR2 as FQNEAQ (reference sequence). CDR3 in amino acids: CASSLARGSSYNEQFF. CDR3 coding DNA: TGTGCCAGCAGCTTAGCGAGGGGAAGCTCCTACAATGAGCAGTTCTTC.

This sequence joins TRBV4-3 and TRBJ1-1; no reliable D call. The CDR3 runs 15 residues. The V and J ends lost 1 base and 1 base respectively, with 10 bases between them. Germline V gives CDR1 LGHNA, CDR2 YSLEER. This CDR3 reads CASSQVVVPNTEAFF. CDR3 bases: TGCGCCAGCAGCCAAGTGGTGGTTCCGAACACTGAAGCTTTCTTT.

This rearrangement joins TRBV7-2 to TRBJ2-7; no clear D. The length of the CDR3 is 11 residues. Trimming removed 5 bases from V and 3 bases from J, with 5 bases in between. Germline V CDR1 and CDR2: SGHTA, FQGNSA. The CDR3 is CASSVSYEQYF. The CDR3 DNA follows: TGTGCCAGCAGCGTGAGCTACGAGCAGTACTTC.

J is TRBJ2-6 and V is TRBV27; D is perhaps TRBD1 or TRBD2 (5 bases each). V lost 10 bases and J lost 0, with 13 bases in between. The CDR3 is 15 residues long. CDR1 MNHEY and CDR2 SMNVEV come from the germline V gene (reference sequence). The CDR3 region is CATTWGTSGANVLTF. The CDR3 DNA reads TGTGCCACCACGTGGGGGACCTCTGGGGCCAACGTCCTGACTTTC.

The chain has TRBV9 and TRBJ2-7, with D tentatively TRBD2 (5 bases). CDR3 length: 14 amino acids. Trimming pared 5 bases from V and 2 bases from J, leaving 14 bases between. Germline CDR1 and CDR2: SGDLS and YYNGEE. The CDR3 nucleotides read TGTGCCAGCAGTCAAGGGAGTTTTACCTACGAGCAGTACTTC. As protein: CASSQGSFTYEQYF.

J is TRBJ1-4 and V is TRBV27, with D perhaps matching TRBD1 (6 bases). Germline V CDR1 and CDR2: MNHEY, SMNVEV (reference sequence). Trimming took off 4 bases at V and 3 bases at J, with 15 bases between the two ends. CDR3 length: 16 residues. CDR3 nucleotide sequence: TGTGCCAGCAGTTCCGGGACAAGGCCCTCTAATGAAAAACTGTTTTTT. As protein: CASSSGTRPSNEKLFF. Full variable domain (remainder filled in from reference TRBV27 and TRBJ1-4): EAQVTQNPRYLITVTGKKLTVTCSQNMNHEYMSWYRQDPGLGLRQIYYSMNVEVTDKGDVPEGYKVSRKEKRNFPLILESPSPNQTSLYFCASSSGTRPSNEKLFFGSGTQLSVL.

This chain links TRBV7-6 with TRBJ2-7; no definite D call. V lost 3 bases, J lost 2 bases, and 8 bases lay in between. The CDR3 sequence is 13 residues long. From germline, CDR1 is SGHVS and CDR2 FNYEAQ. The CDR3 region is CASSFGRTYEQYF. CDR3 coding DNA: TGTGCCAGCAGCTTTGGAAGGACCTACGAGCAGTACTTC.

This chain connects TRBV12-5 to TRBJ2-1, with a weak D call TRBD2 (7 bases). Germline loops: CDR1 LGHNT, CDR2 FRNRAP. The CDR3 runs to 14 residues. V was cut by 5 bases and J by 6 bases, with 14 bases left in between. The CDR3 loop is CASGKGAGANEQFF. As DNA, the CDR3 is TGTGCTAGTGGTAAAGGCGCGGGGGCCAATGAGCAGTTCTTC.

The CDR3 sequence: CASSARTGGLADEQYF. CDR3 nucleotides: TGTGCCAGCAGCGCCCGGACAGGGGGCCTCGCGGACGAGCAGTACTTC. The rearrangement joins TRBV9 to TRBJ2-7, with 11 bases matching TRBD1. V lost 3 bases, J lost 5 bases, and 10 bases stayed unmatched. CDR3 size: 16 residues. Germline CDR1 reads SGDLS; CDR2 reads YYNGEE. Variable domain in full (rest from reference TRBV9 and TRBJ2-7): DSGVTQTPKHLITATGQRVTLRCSPRSGDLSVYWYQQSLDQGLQFLIQYYNGEERAKGNILERFSAQQFPDLHSELNLSSLELGDSALYFCASSARTGGLADEQYFGPGTRLTVT.

This chain uses TRBV13 with TRBJ2-3; 9 positions match TRBD2. This CDR3 contains 17 residues. From germline, CDR1 is PRHDT and CDR2 FYEKMQ (reference sequence). Trimming took 1 base from V and 4 from J; bases not matched to a gene: 9. The CDR3 is CASSLEAGGFGSDTQYF. CDR3 bases: TGTGCCAGCAGCTTAGAAGCGGGGGGCTTCGGATCAGATACGCAGTATTTT.

The CDR3 here is CASSFRTSGKETQYF. For the CDR3, the DNA is TGTGCCAGCAGTTTTCGGACTAGCGGGAAAGAGACCCAGTACTTC. The V gene is TRBV6-5, the J gene TRBJ2-5, with 12 bases aligning to TRBD2. Germline V gene data show CDR1 as MNHEY and CDR2 as SVGAGI. There are 15 residues in the CDR3. V gave up 4 bases and J gave up 3 bases; unmatched junction bases: 3.